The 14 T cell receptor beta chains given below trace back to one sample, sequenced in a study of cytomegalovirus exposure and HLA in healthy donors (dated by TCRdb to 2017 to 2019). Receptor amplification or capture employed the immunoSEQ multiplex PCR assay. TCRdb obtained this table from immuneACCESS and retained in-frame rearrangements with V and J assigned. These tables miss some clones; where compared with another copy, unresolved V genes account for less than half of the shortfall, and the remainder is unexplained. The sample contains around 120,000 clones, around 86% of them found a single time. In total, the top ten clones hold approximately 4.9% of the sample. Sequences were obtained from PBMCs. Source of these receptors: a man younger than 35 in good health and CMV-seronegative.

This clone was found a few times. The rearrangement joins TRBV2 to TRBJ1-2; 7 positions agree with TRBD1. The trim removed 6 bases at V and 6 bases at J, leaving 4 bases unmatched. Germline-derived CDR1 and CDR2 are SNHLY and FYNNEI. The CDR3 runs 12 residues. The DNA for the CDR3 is TGTGCCAGCAGGGTAGGGGGCGATGGCTACACCTTC. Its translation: CASRVGGDGYTF.

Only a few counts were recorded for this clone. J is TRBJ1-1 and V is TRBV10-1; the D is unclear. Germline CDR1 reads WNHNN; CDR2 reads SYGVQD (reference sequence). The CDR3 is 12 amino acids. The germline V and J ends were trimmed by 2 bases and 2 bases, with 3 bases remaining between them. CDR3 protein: CASSESNTEAFF. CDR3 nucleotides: TGCGCCAGCAGTGAGAGCAACACTGAAGCTTTCTTT.

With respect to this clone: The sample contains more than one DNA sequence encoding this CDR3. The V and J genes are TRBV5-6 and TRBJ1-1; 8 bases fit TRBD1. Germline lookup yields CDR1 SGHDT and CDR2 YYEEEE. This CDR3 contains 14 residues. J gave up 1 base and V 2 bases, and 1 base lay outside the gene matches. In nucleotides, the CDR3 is TGTGCCAGCAGCTTCGGACAGGGGAACACTGAAGCTTTCTTT. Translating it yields CASSFGQGNTEAFF.

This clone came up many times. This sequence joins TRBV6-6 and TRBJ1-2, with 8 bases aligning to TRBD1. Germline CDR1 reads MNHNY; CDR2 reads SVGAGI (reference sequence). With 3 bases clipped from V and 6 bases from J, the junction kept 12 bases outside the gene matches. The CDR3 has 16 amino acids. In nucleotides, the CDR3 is TGTGCCAGCAGTTATCTAAATTCAGGGGGCCCGAATGGCTACACCTTC. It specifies CASSYLNSGGPNGYTF.

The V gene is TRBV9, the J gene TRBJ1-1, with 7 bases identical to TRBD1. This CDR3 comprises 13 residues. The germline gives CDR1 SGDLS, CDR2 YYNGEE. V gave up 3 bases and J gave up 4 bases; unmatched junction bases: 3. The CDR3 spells CASSAYRGTEAFF. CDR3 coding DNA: TGTGCCAGCAGCGCCTACAGGGGCACTGAAGCTTTCTTT.

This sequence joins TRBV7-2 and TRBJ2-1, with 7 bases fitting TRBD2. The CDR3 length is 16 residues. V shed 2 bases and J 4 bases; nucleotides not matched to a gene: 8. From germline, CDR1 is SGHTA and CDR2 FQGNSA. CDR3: CASSLLGREAYNEQFF. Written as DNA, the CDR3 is TGTGCCAGCAGCTTATTAGGTCGGGAGGCGTACAATGAGCAGTTCTTC.

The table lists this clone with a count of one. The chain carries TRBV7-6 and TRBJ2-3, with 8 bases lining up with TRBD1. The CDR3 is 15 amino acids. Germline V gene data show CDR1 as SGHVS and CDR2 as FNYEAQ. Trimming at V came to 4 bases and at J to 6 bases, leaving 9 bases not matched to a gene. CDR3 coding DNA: TGTGCCAGCAGCTCTGGACAGGGAAGGGTGGATACGCAGTATTTT. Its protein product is CASSSGQGRVDTQYF.

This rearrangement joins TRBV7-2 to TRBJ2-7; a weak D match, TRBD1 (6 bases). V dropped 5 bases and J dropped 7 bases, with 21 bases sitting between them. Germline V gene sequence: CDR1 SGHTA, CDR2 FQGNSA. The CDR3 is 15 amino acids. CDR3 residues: CASSPRSQGRGEQYF. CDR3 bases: TGTGCCAGCAGCCCGAGGTCACAGGGCAGAGGTGAGCAGTACTTC.

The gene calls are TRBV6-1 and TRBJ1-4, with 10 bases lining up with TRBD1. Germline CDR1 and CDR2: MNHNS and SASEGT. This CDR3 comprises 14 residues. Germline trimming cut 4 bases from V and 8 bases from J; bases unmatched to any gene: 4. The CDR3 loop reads CASSADRGPEKLFF. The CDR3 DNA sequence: TGTGCCAGCAGTGCCGACAGGGGGCCCGAAAAACTGTTTTTT.

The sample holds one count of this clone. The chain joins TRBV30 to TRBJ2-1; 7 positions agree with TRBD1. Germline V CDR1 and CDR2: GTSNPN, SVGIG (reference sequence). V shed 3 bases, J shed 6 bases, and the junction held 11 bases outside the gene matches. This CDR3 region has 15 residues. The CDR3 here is CAWRRADRDGNEQFF. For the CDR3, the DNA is TGTGCCTGGAGACGAGCCGACAGGGACGGCAATGAGCAGTTCTTC.

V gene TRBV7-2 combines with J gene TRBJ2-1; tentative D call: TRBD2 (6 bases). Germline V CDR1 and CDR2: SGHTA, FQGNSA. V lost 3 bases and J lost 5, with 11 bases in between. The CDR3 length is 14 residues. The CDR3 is CASSFRDSHNEQFF. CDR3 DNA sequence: TGTGCCAGCAGCTTCCGGGACTCTCACAATGAGCAGTTCTTC.

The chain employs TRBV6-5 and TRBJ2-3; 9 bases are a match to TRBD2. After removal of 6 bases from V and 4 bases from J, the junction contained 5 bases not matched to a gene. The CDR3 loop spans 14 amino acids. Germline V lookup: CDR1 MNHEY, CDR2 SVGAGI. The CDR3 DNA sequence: TGTGCCAGCAGAAGGACTAGCGACGCAGATACGCAGTATTTT. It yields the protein CASRRTSDADTQYF.

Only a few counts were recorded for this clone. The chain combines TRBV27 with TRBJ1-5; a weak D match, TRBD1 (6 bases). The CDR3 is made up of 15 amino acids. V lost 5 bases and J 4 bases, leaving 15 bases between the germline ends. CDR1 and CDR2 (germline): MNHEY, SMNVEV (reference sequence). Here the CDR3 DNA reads TGTGCCAGCAGTCTTTCGGGGGGCGGGAATCAGCCCCAGCATTTT. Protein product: CASSLSGGGNQPQHF.

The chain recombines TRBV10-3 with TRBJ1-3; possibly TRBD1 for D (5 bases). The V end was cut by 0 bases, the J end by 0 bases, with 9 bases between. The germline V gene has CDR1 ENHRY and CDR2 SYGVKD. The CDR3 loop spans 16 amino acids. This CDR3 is CAISESRQGSGNTIYF. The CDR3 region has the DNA TGTGCCATCAGTGAGTCGAGGCAGGGCTCTGGAAACACCATATATTTT.